A selection of T cell receptor beta chains follows, all from one sample in a study of T-cell reconstitution after alpha-beta-depleted transplantation in children. TCRdb ran MiXCR on the PCR reads and lists one entry per CDR3 protein. This repertoire shows nearly 550,000 distinct CDR3 sequences, roughly 18% found once; its top ten account for roughly 3.3%. The sample in question was PBMCs from the stem cell graft donor, obtained from the stem cell graft. The receptors stem from a human donor who donated a stem cell graft to a child with acute lymphoblastic leukemia. Each CDR3 is given with its conserved first and last residue. The order of the fields is D gene, V gene, J gene, clone size, CDR3 DNA, CDR3 protein. A D gene is named only where the DNA matches it firmly. A row's size may be missing; if present it is once, few, many or a size class.

TRBD2	TRBV11-2	TRBJ2-1	few	TGTGCCAGCAGCGCGTCGACTAGCGGATCCTACAATGAGCAGTTCTTC	CASSASTSGSYNEQFF
TRBD2	TRBV7-2	TRBJ2-5	.	TGTGCCAGCAGCTTAGGGCTAGCGGGAGTTACCCAGTACTTC	CASSLGLAGVTQYF
.	TRBV6-1	TRBJ1-5	few	TGTGCCAGCAGCCAGGGGTCCTTCAATCAGCCCCAGCATTTT	CASSQGSFNQPQHF
.	TRBV15	TRBJ1-3	.	TGTGCCACCAGCATCCAGAGGGGACTATCACCTTACTCTGGAAACACCATATATTTT	CATSIQRGLSPYSGNTIYF
TRBD1	TRBV2	TRBJ1-2	.	TGTGCCAGCAGTGGGGGACAGGGAACTACTAACTATGGCTACACCTTC	CASSGGQGTTNYGYTF
.	TRBV12-3/TRBV12-4	TRBJ2-2	.	TGTGCCAGCAGGGGGCAGGGGAAATGGACCGGGGAGCTGTTTTTT	CASRGQGKWTGELFF
.	TRBV2	TRBJ1-6	few	TGTGCCAGCAGGGAGGGGGGGGCGAATTCACCCCTCCACTTT	CASREGGANSPLHF
.	TRBV27	TRBJ2-7	.	TGTGCCAGCAGCATGGCCCCAGGGTACGAGCAGTACTTC	CASSMAPGYEQYF
TRBD2	TRBV5-1	TRBJ2-7	once	TGCGCCAGCAGCCTGACCGGGACTAGCGCCGTCTACGAGCAGTACTTC	CASSLTGTSAVYEQYF
.	TRBV6-5	TRBJ2-2	.	TGTGCCAGCAGATTAACCGGGACGGTGAACACCGGGGAGCTGTTTTTT	CASRLTGTVNTGELFF
TRBD2	TRBV12-3/TRBV12-4	TRBJ2-1	few	TGTGCCAGCAGTCGTAAGCGGGAGTCCTACAATGAGCAGTTCTTC	CASSRKRESYNEQFF
.	TRBV5-1	TRBJ1-1	few	TGCGCCAGCAGACTGGACATCATGAACACTGAAGCTTTCTTT	CASRLDIMNTEAFF
TRBD1	TRBV29-1	TRBJ1-2	.	TGCAGCGTCTACGTTATTGGGACAGACCTGAACTATGGCTACACCTTC	CSVYVIGTDLNYGYTF
.	TRBV4-1	TRBJ1-1	many	TGCGCCAGCAGCCAAGAAGGAACCCTGAACACTGAAGCTTTCTTT	CASSQEGTLNTEAFF